This T cell receptor (beta chain) was obtained from a study of blood T cell repertoires in COVID-19. Study-level background: Some COVID-19 samples were acute and others convalescent; all came from the United States, Italy and Spain. T cells, B-cell-depleted T cells, or PBMCs provided the cDNA or gDNA that served as material.

The CDR3 loop spans 14 amino acids. V was pared by 9 bases and J by 3 bases, with 5 bases of the junction left unmatched. Germline-derived CDR1 and CDR2 are KGHDR and SFDVKD. Methods used by the authors: Reference gene primer amplification yielded estimated nucleated cell counts. Clones were sequenced by immunoSEQ multiplex PCR, and TCRdb holds only the in-frame ones, with some missing. The V and J calls and clone size were taken over from that table, and D and trimming were inferred from the DNA. The data show approximately 350,000 clones, around 88% seen once. This chain uses TRBV24-1 with TRBJ1-5, with 9 bases identical to TRBD1. Source material: peripheral blood. The sequence was collected from a man aged 30-40 years with active or convalescent COVID-19. The DNA of the CDR3 is TGTGCCACCGGAGGGACAGGGATCAATCAGCCCCAGCATTTT. Translated, it gives CATGGTGINQPQHF.